Following are 30 T cell receptor beta chains from one sample sequenced in a study of PD-L1 blockade in urothelial cancer. Here immunoSEQ multiplex PCR was the method, and the copy in TCRdb shows in-frame clones only, minus some. This sample has 100,000 or so clones, with around 85% found just once. The sequencing here drew on PBMCs, taken around atezolizumab (anti-PD-L1) treatment. These receptors originate from a man aged 45 to 65 with urothelial cancer.

The J gene is TRBJ1-1, the V gene TRBV7-8; D perhaps matches TRBD1 (5 bases). With 2 bases removed from V and 1 base from J, the gap between germline ends came to 23 bases. This CDR3 spans 19 amino acids. Germline CDR1 SGHVS, CDR2 FQNEAQ. The CDR3 here is CASSLIELRGLWSNTEAFF. In nucleotides, the CDR3 is TGTGCCAGCAGCTTAATCGAGCTTAGGGGACTCTGGTCGAACACTGAAGCTTTCTTT.

The rearrangement uses TRBV9 and TRBJ2-3; maybe TRBD1 (7 bases). CDR1 SGDLS and CDR2 YYNGEE come from the germline V gene. V lost 0 bases to trimming and J lost 0 bases, with 26 bases between them. CDR3 length: 21 amino acids. The DNA of the CDR3 is TGTGCCAGCAGCGTAGAGGGGGCGGGGAGAGATTACCGCTCTAGCACAGATACGCAGTATTTT. Its protein is CASSVEGAGRDYRSSTDTQYF.

The V gene is TRBV19, the J gene TRBJ1-6; 9 bases match TRBD1. Germline V lookup: CDR1 LNHDA, CDR2 SQIVND (reference sequence). V dropped 6 bases and J dropped 10; count of bases not matched to a gene: 7. The CDR3 covers 14 residues. As DNA, the CDR3 is TGTGCCAGTAGCCCGGGACAGGGAACCTCACCCCTCCACTTT. Its translation is CASSPGQGTSPLHF.

In this sample, this clone turned up a few times. The chain couples TRBV10-3 to TRBJ2-5, with TRBD1 matching 10 bases. This CDR3 has 16 residues. The J segment lost 2 bases and the V segment lost 2 bases, leaving 5 bases of the junction unmatched. Germline CDR1 ENHRY, CDR2 SYGVKD. For the CDR3, the DNA is TGTGCCATCAGTGAGGGGACAGGGGTGCGACAAGAGACCCAGTACTTC. Its translation: CAISEGTGVRQETQYF.

The chain carries TRBV7-2 and TRBJ1-3; TRBD1 matches at 8 bases. V lost 5 bases, J lost 3 bases, and 12 bases stayed unmatched. The CDR3 consists of 17 residues. CDR1 is SGHTA and CDR2 is FQGNSA in the germline V gene. CDR3 sequence: CASSPTGVGLIGNTIYF. As DNA, the CDR3 is TGTGCCAGCAGCCCGACAGGGGTCGGACTGATTGGAAACACCATATATTTT. Using reference TRBV7-2 and TRBJ1-3 for the parts outside the CDR3, the full variable domain is GAGVSQSPSNKVTEKGKDVELRCDPISGHTALYWYRQSLGQGLEFLIYFQGNSAPDKSGLPSDRFSAERTGGSVSTLTIQRTQQEDSAVYLCASSPTGVGLIGNTIYFGEGSWLTVV.

V and J are TRBV9 and TRBJ2-2; 10 bases are shared with TRBD2. Germline values: CDR1 SGDLS, CDR2 YYNGEE. V shed 4 bases, J shed 6 bases, and the junction held 6 bases outside the gene matches. The CDR3 is 15 residues long. The CDR3 region is CASSYGTSDSGELFF. DNA of the CDR3: TGTGCCAGCAGCTACGGGACTAGCGATTCCGGGGAGCTGTTTTTT.

In DNA form, the CDR3 reads TGTGCCAGCACCTCCCGGTGGGCAGCGGGAGGGATCTACAATGAGCAGTTCTTC. Protein product: CASTSRWAAGGIYNEQFF. The genes are TRBV28 and TRBJ2-1; 10 bases agree with TRBD2. The germline V gene encodes CDR1 MDHEN and CDR2 SYDVKM. V shed 7 bases, J shed 3 bases, and the junction held 15 bases outside the gene matches. The CDR3 spans 18 residues. The full variable domain, in which reference TRBV28 and TRBJ2-1 provide the parts outside the CDR3, is DVKVTQSSRYLVKRTGEKVFLECVQDMDHENMFWYRQDPGLGLRLIYFSYDVKMKEKGDIPEGYSVSREKKERFSLILESASTNQTSMYLCASTSRWAAGGIYNEQFFGPGTRLTVL.

V usage is TRBV10-2 and J usage is TRBJ1-5, with a possible D match to TRBD1 (6 bases). The CDR3 has 15 residues. Germline CDR1 reads WSHSY; CDR2 reads SAAADI. Trimming shortened V by 2 bases and J by 8 bases, and 16 bases separated the two germline ends. The CDR3 bases are TGCGCCAGCAGTGAGCACAGGGAGAAGCCGGAGCCCCAGCATTTT. Translating it yields CASSEHREKPEPQHF.

A remark on this clone: A read error may produce the germline difference seen at one junction end. The J gene is TRBJ2-7, the V gene TRBV5-1; TRBD1 agrees at 11 bases. The CDR3 sequence is 13 residues long. Germline loops: CDR1 SGHRS, CDR2 YFSETQ. The CDR3 protein is CASKRTGGAEQYF. The DNA of the CDR3 is TGTGCCAGCAAACGGACAGGGGGCGCGGAGCAGTACTTC.

This chain uses TRBV18 with TRBJ2-7, with D possibly TRBD1 on 6 matching bases. Trimming removed 0 bases from V and 5 bases from J, with 11 bases in between. The CDR3 has 14 residues. The germline V gene encodes CDR1 KGHSH and CDR2 LQKENI. The CDR3 DNA reads as TGTGCCAGCTCACCACCGGGGGCAGCCCACGAGCAGTACTTC. Translation: CASSPPGAAHEQYF.

The chain combines TRBV19 with TRBJ1-2; 12 bases are a match to TRBD1. Losses at the gene ends were 7 bases for V and 4 bases for J; bases not matched to a gene: 4. In germline, CDR1 is LNHDA, CDR2 SQIVND (reference sequence). This CDR3 contains 14 residues. The CDR3 spells CASTQGQGAYGYTF. DNA for the CDR3: TGTGCCAGTACCCAGGGACAGGGGGCCTATGGCTACACCTTC. Variable domain in full (rest from reference TRBV19 and TRBJ1-2): DGGITQSPKYLFRKEGQNVTLSCEQNLNHDAMYWYRQDPGQGLRLIYYSQIVNDFQKGDIAEGYSVSREKKESFPLTVTSAQKNPTAFYLCASTQGQGAYGYTFGSGTRLTVV.

The chain combines TRBV5-4 with TRBJ2-7, with D possibly being TRBD1 (5 bases). Germline assignment: CDR1 SGHNT and CDR2 YYREEE (reference sequence). The ends were cut back, 0 bases at V and 5 bases at J, with 15 bases in the middle. CDR3 length: 15 amino acids. The CDR3 sequence is CASSLDGAFENEQYF. CDR3 DNA sequence: TGTGCCAGCAGCTTGGATGGGGCATTCGAAAACGAGCAGTACTTC.

The genes are TRBV28 and TRBJ2-2, with TRBD2 as a possible D gene (6 bases). V gave up 7 bases and J gave up 3 bases, with 12 bases separating them. The CDR3 runs 14 residues. The V gene's germline CDR1 is MDHEN and CDR2 SYDVKM. The CDR3 DNA reads TGTGCCAGCACCTTGGGGACTTACACCGGGGAGCTGTTTTTT. This codes for CASTLGTYTGELFF.

The chain uses TRBV6-5 and TRBJ2-7, with 9 bases fitting TRBD1. The germline gives CDR1 MNHEY, CDR2 SVGAGI. The CDR3 has 14 amino acids. The V and J ends lost 6 bases and 0 bases, in that order; junction bases with no gene match: 3. CDR3 nucleotide sequence: TGTGCCAGCAGGGCGGGACAGGGCTCCTACGAGCAGTACTTC. Encoded protein: CASRAGQGSYEQYF.

In nucleotides, the CDR3 is TGCGCCAGCAGCTTGGGCGGGGCAGATACGCAGTATTTT. Its protein product is CASSLGGADTQYF. This rearrangement joins TRBV5-1 to TRBJ2-3; tentative D call: TRBD2 (6 bases). V was shortened by 0 bases and J by 4 bases, with 6 bases between the two germline ends. Looked up from germline, CDR1 is SGHRS and CDR2 is YFSETQ. CDR3 size: 13 residues.

V gene TRBV28 combines with J gene TRBJ1-4; 11 bases map to TRBD1. The J segment lost 7 bases and the V segment lost 4 bases, leaving 5 bases of the junction unmatched. CDR1 is MDHEN and CDR2 is SYDVKM in the germline V gene. The CDR3 covers 15 residues. CDR3 loop: CASSSPGTGGEKLFF. The CDR3 DNA sequence: TGTGCCAGCAGTTCCCCCGGGACAGGGGGTGAAAAACTGTTTTTT.

The rearrangement uses TRBV7-9 and TRBJ1-4, with 7 bases identical to TRBD1. CDR3 length equals 14 residues. Germline loops: CDR1 SEHNR, CDR2 FQNEAQ (reference sequence). V lost 2 bases and J lost 8; bases outside the gene matches: 5. This chain's CDR3 is CASSLTVQGEKLFF. DNA for the CDR3: TGTGCCAGCAGCTTAACCGTACAGGGGGAAAAACTGTTTTTT.

The chain has TRBV9 and TRBJ2-2; a weak D match, TRBD1 (5 bases). This CDR3 contains 16 residues. Trimming left V 4 bases short and J 0 bases short, with 13 bases between. Germline CDR1 SGDLS, CDR2 YYNGEE. Here the CDR3 reads CASSNRQTANTGELFF. In DNA, the CDR3 is TGTGCCAGCAGCAATCGACAGACCGCGAACACCGGGGAGCTGTTTTTT.

The rearrangement links TRBV2 to TRBJ1-5; no reliable D call. Germline lookup yields CDR1 SNHLY and CDR2 FYNNEI. The V and J ends lost 5 bases and 0 bases respectively, with 8 bases between them. The CDR3 loop spans 14 amino acids. This CDR3 is CASSNLYSNQPQHF. CDR3 sequence (DNA): TGTGCCAGCAGTAACCTCTATAGCAATCAGCCCCAGCATTTT.

The chain couples TRBV11-2 to TRBJ2-4; D uncertain. CDR1 is SGHAT and CDR2 is FQNNGV in the germline V gene. The CDR3 consists of 14 residues. V was trimmed by 5 bases and J by 0 bases, leaving 8 bases between them. The CDR3 coding sequence is TGTGCCAGCAGCCCGGAGCTAGCCAAAAACATTCAGTACTTC. It specifies CASSPELAKNIQYF. Based on the CDR3 plus reference TRBV11-2 and TRBJ2-4, the full variable domain is EAGVAQSPRYKIIEKRQSVAFWCNPISGHATLYWYQQILGQGPKLLIQFQNNGVVDDSQLPKDRFSAERLKGVDSTLKIQPAKLEDSAVYLCASSPELAKNIQYFGAGTRLSVL.

The chain joins TRBV18 to TRBJ2-1, with TRBD2 identical over 11 bases. The CDR3 spans 16 residues. The trim removed 5 bases at V and 8 bases at J, leaving 11 bases unmatched. Germline V lookup: CDR1 KGHSH, CDR2 LQKENI. Written as DNA, the CDR3 is TGTGCCAGCTCATCGTTCACTAGCGGGAGCCTCTATGAGCAGTTCTTC. This sequence encodes CASSSFTSGSLYEQFF.

The chain couples TRBV5-1 to TRBJ1-2; 8 bases match TRBD1. This CDR3 spans 13 amino acids. J gave up 5 bases and V 4 bases, and 4 bases lay outside the gene matches. Looked up from germline, CDR1 is SGHRS and CDR2 is YFSETQ. The CDR3 bases are TGCGCCAGCAGCCCCGGACAGGGTTATGGCTACACCTTC. Protein: CASSPGQGYGYTF.

V and J are TRBV9 and TRBJ2-1; TRBD2 agrees at 7 bases. Germline lookup yields CDR1 SGDLS and CDR2 YYNGEE. Trimming removed 3 bases from V and 10 bases from J; junction bases left unmatched: 16. This CDR3 comprises 16 residues. The CDR3 DNA reads TGTGCCAGCAGCGGTTCCCCTAGCGGCCCTTTCGAGGAGCAGTTCTTC. The encoded protein is CASSGSPSGPFEEQFF.

The rearrangement joins TRBV11-2 to TRBJ2-5; 11 bases line up with TRBD2. The CDR3 totals 16 residues. Germline lookup yields CDR1 SGHAT and CDR2 FQNNGV. V shed 3 bases, J shed 5 bases, and the junction held 8 bases outside the gene matches. The CDR3 loop reads CASSFGGTSGRETQYF. DNA for the CDR3: TGTGCCAGCAGCTTTGGAGGGACTAGCGGTCGGGAGACCCAGTACTTC.

This rearrangement joins TRBV28 to TRBJ1-6, with 8 bases fitting TRBD1. The CDR3 extends over 14 amino acids. Germline loops: CDR1 MDHEN, CDR2 SYDVKM. Losses at the gene ends were 6 bases for V and 8 bases for J; bases not matched to a gene: 6. The CDR3 DNA is TGTGCCAGCAGAACCGGGACAGGTGATTCACCCCTCCACTTT. Amino acids: CASRTGTGDSPLHF.

The V gene is TRBV5-1, the J gene TRBJ2-2; D is possibly TRBD1 (6 bases). Between the trimmed V and J ends, which lost 1 base and 2 bases, there was a span of 9 bases. Germline CDR1 reads SGHRS; CDR2 reads YFSETQ. The CDR3 covers 15 residues. CDR3 amino acids: CASSLTGKNTGELFF. The CDR3 bases are TGCGCCAGCAGCTTGACAGGGAAAAACACCGGGGAGCTGTTTTTT. Based on the CDR3 plus reference TRBV5-1 and TRBJ2-2, the full variable domain is KAGVTQTPRYLIKTRGQQVTLSCSPISGHRSVSWYQQTPGQGLQFLFEYFSETQRNKGNFPGRFSGRQFSNSRSEMNVSTLELGDSALYLCASSLTGKNTGELFFGEGSRLTVL.

In its sample, this clone was seen a few times. This sequence joins TRBV5-1 and TRBJ2-7; 7 bases fit TRBD1. The germline CDR1 and CDR2 sequences are SGHRS and YFSETQ. The CDR3 loop spans 14 amino acids. J gave up 3 bases and V 4 bases, and 7 bases lay outside the gene matches. CDR3 region: CASSPTGKHYEQYF. The CDR3 DNA is TGCGCCAGCAGCCCGACAGGGAAACACTACGAGCAGTACTTC.

Only a few counts were recorded for this clone. The chain employs TRBV6-1 and TRBJ2-1; weak D call: TRBD2 (6 bases). The germline gives CDR1 MNHNS, CDR2 SASEGT. Trimming left V 10 bases short and J 9 bases short, with 13 bases between. This CDR3 has 11 residues. Written as DNA, the CDR3 is TGTGCCACGGGACTGCTTCGTGAGCAGTTCTTC. Encoded protein: CATGLLREQFF.

This clone has more than one count but fewer than ten. The gene calls are TRBV19 and TRBJ1-2; 10 bases fit TRBD1. The V gene end was trimmed by 6 bases and the J gene end by 3 bases; junction bases not matched to a gene: 7. The CDR3 has 15 residues. Germline assignment: CDR1 LNHDA and CDR2 SQIVND (reference sequence). Here the CDR3 DNA reads TGTGCCAGTAGGTCCAGACAGGGGGCGGACTATGGCTACACCTTC. It translates to CASRSRQGADYGYTF. The entire variable domain, with the rest obtained from reference TRBV19 and TRBJ1-2, is as follows: DGGITQSPKYLFRKEGQNVTLSCEQNLNHDAMYWYRQDPGQGLRLIYYSQIVNDFQKGDIAEGYSVSREKKESFPLTVTSAQKNPTAFYLCASRSRQGADYGYTFGSGTRLTVV.

As regards this clone: This CDR3 is also generated by other DNA sequences in the sample. This chain links TRBV6-1 with TRBJ1-2; 8 bases line up with TRBD1. The length of the CDR3 is 15 residues. CDR1 is MNHNS, CDR2 SASEGT, per germline. V lost 4 bases to trimming and J lost 0 bases; unmatched junction nucleotides: 4. For the CDR3, the DNA is TGTGCCAGCAGTGCCGGGACAGGAGCTAACTATGGCTACACCTTC. It encodes CASSAGTGANYGYTF.